The 21 T cell receptor beta chains below come from one sample, sequenced in a study of CD8 T cells in ankylosing spondylitis. For these receptors, no antigen is known. TCRdb itself ran the 5' RACE reads through MiXCR, one entry per CDR3 protein. The repertoire consists of a few hundred thousand distinct CDR3 sequences, with approximately 20% occurring once and the leading ten covering under 55%. Findings and limits, study-wide: One TCR beta motif, made up of 7 or 8 highly homologous variants, appeared characteristic of ankylosing spondylitis blood.

Sequencing used blood, either unsorted or a sorted T cell fraction (not recorded which). These receptors were taken from a male donor with ankylosing spondylitis.

This clonotype was observed a handful of times. This chain uses TRBV7-2 with TRBJ2-1, with 10 bases aligning to TRBD2. The CDR3 loop spans 16 amino acids. The trim removed 5 bases at V and 3 bases at J, leaving 7 bases unmatched. In germline, CDR1 is SGHTA, CDR2 FQGNSA. DNA of the CDR3: TGTGCCAGCAGCCTTCAGCGGGAGGGGATCTACAATGAGCAGTTCTTC. Its translation is CASSLQREGIYNEQFF. Complete variable domain (other parts from reference TRBV7-2 and TRBJ2-1): GAGVSQSPSNKVTEKGKDVELRCDPISGHTALYWYRQSLGQGLEFLIYFQGNSAPDKSGLPSDRFSAERTGGSVSTLTIQRTQQEDSAVYLCASSLQREGIYNEQFFGPGTRLTVL.

This clonotype has just a few counts. The chain links TRBV6-1 to TRBJ2-7, with D unclear. The germline V gene encodes CDR1 MNHNS and CDR2 SASEGT. The germline V and J ends were trimmed by 3 bases and 1 base, with 10 bases remaining between them. There are 14 residues in the CDR3. The CDR3 coding sequence is TGTGCCAGCAGTGATCCCGCCGTTTCCTACGAGCAGTACTTC. Encoded protein: CASSDPAVSYEQYF.

The chain carries TRBV6-1 and TRBJ1-5; D not certain. There are 16 residues in the CDR3. Germline CDR1 MNHNS, CDR2 SASEGT. V lost 1 base and J lost 0, with 10 bases in between. CDR3 bases: TGTGCCAGCAGTGAAGTATTACGGAATAGCAATCAGCCCCAGCATTTT. Its translation: CASSEVLRNSNQPQHF.

Only a few counts were recorded for this clonotype. CDR3 region: CASSLGPSNEQYF. CDR3 nucleotide sequence: TGTGCCAGCAGTTTAGGTCCCTCTAACGAGCAGTACTTC. This sequence joins TRBV27 and TRBJ2-7; D gene unclear. The germline V and J ends were trimmed by 2 bases and 5 bases, with 10 bases remaining between them. CDR1 is MNHEY and CDR2 is SMNVEV in the germline V gene (reference sequence). This CDR3 spans 13 amino acids.

This clonotype turned up a few times. The genes are TRBV4-1 and TRBJ2-3, with TRBD2 matching 9 bases. The CDR3 consists of 18 residues. J gave up 1 base and V 0 bases, and 8 bases lay outside the gene matches. CDR1 is MGHRA and CDR2 is YSYEKL in the germline V gene. The CDR3 DNA reads as TGCGCCAGCAGCCAAGAATCCTTAGCGGGAGTGGGCACAGATACGCAGTATTTT. This gives the protein CASSQESLAGVGTDTQYF.

This clonotype was observed a handful of times. The V and J genes are TRBV11-2 and TRBJ2-2; 10 bases align to TRBD1. CDR1 is SGHAT, CDR2 FQNNGV, per germline. J lost 3 bases, V lost 0 bases, and 10 bases had no gene match. CDR3 size: 19 residues. CDR3 coding DNA: TGTGCCAGCAGCTTAGATTGGGTTCTAGGACAGGGGGACACCGGGGAGCTGTTTTTT. Translation: CASSLDWVLGQGDTGELFF.

The chain is built from TRBV6-2 or TRBV6-3 and TRBJ2-1; TRBD2 agrees at 9 bases. The CDR3 extends over 14 amino acids. Germline V gene data show CDR1 as MNHEY and CDR2 as SVGEGT. V lost 4 bases, J lost 7 bases, and 5 bases stayed unmatched. Here the CDR3 DNA reads TGTGCCAGCAGTTGGGTAGCGGGAGAGAATGAGCAGTTCTTC. The encoded protein is CASSWVAGENEQFF.

Ten or more counts support this clonotype. The chain carries TRBV9 and TRBJ2-2; unclear D gene. The germline gives CDR1 SGDLS, CDR2 YYNGEE. V gave up 5 bases and J gave up 0 bases, with 8 bases separating them. CDR3 length: 14 amino acids. The chain's CDR3 is CASRGPSNTGELFF. CDR3 DNA sequence: TGTGCCAGCAGGGGCCCTTCGAACACCGGGGAGCTGTTTTTT. The variable domain in full, completed from reference TRBV9 and TRBJ2-2, reads DSGVTQTPKHLITATGQRVTLRCSPRSGDLSVYWYQQSLDQGLQFLIQYYNGEERAKGNILERFSAQQFPDLHSELNLSSLELGDSALYFCASRGPSNTGELFFGEGSRLTVL.

This clonotype was picked up many times. V and J are TRBV6-2 or TRBV6-3 and TRBJ1-1, with a tentative D call TRBD1 (5 bases). This CDR3 contains 17 residues. Germline V CDR1 and CDR2: MNHEY, SVGEGT. Trimming left V 7 bases short and J 1 base short, with 22 bases between. CDR3 loop: CASTPPLAGRENTEAFF. DNA for the CDR3: TGTGCCAGCACTCCCCCTCTCGCGGGACGGGAGAACACTGAAGCTTTCTTT.

The chain combines TRBV27 with TRBJ2-7, with TRBD1 identical over 8 bases. V dropped 6 bases and J dropped 4; count of bases not matched to a gene: 11. Germline values: CDR1 MNHEY, CDR2 SMNVEV (reference sequence). The CDR3 consists of 15 residues. The CDR3, as DNA: TGTGCCAGCAGCGGCGATGGGACAGGAATTTACGAGCAGTACTTC. Its protein product is CASSGDGTGIYEQYF.

The J gene is TRBJ2-7, the V gene TRBV3-1; 9 bases map to TRBD2. This CDR3 comprises 16 residues. V lost 5 bases and J lost 4; bases outside the gene matches: 12. Germline CDR1 reads LGHDT; CDR2 reads YNNKEL (reference sequence). CDR3 loop: CASSTKSGTSLYEQYF. The CDR3 DNA reads TGTGCCAGCAGCACTAAATCCGGGACTAGCTTATACGAGCAGTACTTC.

This clonotype was found a few times. DNA for the CDR3: TGTGCCAGCAGCGTAGGGACTAGCGGGGGGCGGGCAGATACGCAGTATTTT. This codes for CASSVGTSGGRADTQYF. The V and J genes are TRBV9 and TRBJ2-3, with 14 bases that match TRBD2. CDR1 is SGDLS, CDR2 YYNGEE, per germline. Trimming cost V 0 bases and J 4 bases; bases outside gene matches: 4. The CDR3 has 17 amino acids.

J is TRBJ2-5 and V is TRBV2; D not certain. CDR3 length: 17 amino acids. Germline CDR1 SNHLY, CDR2 FYNNEI. V was shortened by 3 bases and J by 5 bases, with 22 bases between the two germline ends. CDR3 coding DNA: TGTGCCAGCAGTGACTTCAGAACGATACAACCGACGGAGACCCAGTACTTC. It is translated as CASSDFRTIQPTETQYF.

This clonotype was seen ten or more times. The V call is TRBV12-3 or TRBV12-4, the J call TRBJ2-1; TRBD1 matches at 8 bases. The CDR3 extends over 14 amino acids. The ends lost 1 base at V and 8 bases at J; junction bases unmatched: 4. CDR3 region: CASSLGTGTDEQFF. CDR3 bases: TGTGCCAGCAGTTTAGGGACAGGGACCGATGAGCAGTTCTTC.

V is TRBV11-2 and J is TRBJ1-1, with a possible D match to TRBD1 (5 bases). The germline V gene encodes CDR1 SGHAT and CDR2 FQNNGV. The V gene lost 3 bases and the J gene lost 1 base, with 12 bases spanning the gap. This CDR3 contains 15 residues. The CDR3 region is CASSFQYGTNTEAFF. In nucleotides, the CDR3 is TGTGCCAGCAGCTTTCAATACGGGACGAACACTGAAGCTTTCTTT.

The table lists this clonotype with many counts. A much larger clone lies a single base off, so this may be a read error. V is TRBV6-4 and J is TRBJ2-1, with 10 nucleotides matching TRBD2. Germline-derived CDR1 and CDR2 are MRHNA and SNTAGT. The CDR3 extends over 14 amino acids. J lost 4 bases, V lost 3 bases, and 0 bases had no gene match. This chain's CDR3 is CASSEAGGYNEQFF. CDR3 bases: TGTGCCAGCAGTGAAGCGGGGGGGTACAATGAGCAGTTCTTC.

J is TRBJ2-1 and V is TRBV6-6, with TRBD2 as a possible D gene (6 bases). The CDR3 extends over 13 amino acids. Germline V gene lookup returns CDR1 MNHNY and CDR2 SVGAGI (reference sequence). V was trimmed by 11 bases and J by 1 base, leaving 12 bases between them. The CDR3 here is CAAGTESYNEQFF. CDR3 nucleotide sequence: TGTGCCGCGGGGACTGAGTCCTACAATGAGCAGTTCTTC.

The chain uses TRBV28 and TRBJ1-1, with 11 positions matching TRBD1. The V gene end was trimmed by 8 bases and the J gene end by 0 bases; junction bases not matched to a gene: 5. The germline V gene encodes CDR1 MDHEN and CDR2 SYDVKM. The CDR3 extends over 15 amino acids. CDR3: CASSDRGPLNTEAFF. CDR3 in DNA: TGTGCCAGCTCGGACAGGGGGCCCCTGAACACTGAAGCTTTCTTT.

This clonotype was seen a few times. The chain has TRBV4-1 and TRBJ1-2, with TRBD1 as a possible D gene (5 bases). The V and J ends lost 0 bases and 6 bases respectively, with 14 bases between them. Germline V gene sequence: CDR1 MGHRA, CDR2 YSYEKL. The CDR3 loop spans 15 amino acids. CDR3 protein: CASSQEGRASNGYTF. The CDR3 DNA follows: TGCGCCAGCAGCCAAGAGGGCAGGGCGAGTAATGGCTACACCTTC.

A note on this clonotype: At one boundary the junction diverges from the germline segment, which might be a read error. The chain employs TRBV7-9 and TRBJ1-1; D is unclear. Germline V gene lookup returns CDR1 SEHNR and CDR2 FQNEAQ (reference sequence). The CDR3 length is 15 residues. In DNA, the CDR3 is TGTGCCGGCAGCTTGGCGGAGGGTAGGGACACTGAAGCTTTCTTT. Protein: CAGSLAEGRDTEAFF.

This clonotype has a handful of counts. CDR3 nucleotide sequence: TGCGCCAGCAGTTATACCAGCGGGAGTTTCTACGAGCAGTACTTC. Translation: CASSYTSGSFYEQYF. This chain joins TRBV5-1 and TRBJ2-7; 8 bases are a match to TRBD2. This CDR3 is 15 amino acids long. The germline V gene has CDR1 SGHRS and CDR2 YFSETQ. Losses at the gene ends were 5 bases for V and 3 bases for J; bases not matched to a gene: 10.